This T cell receptor (beta chain) was documented in a study of spatial heterogeneity in lung cancer. Study summary: Strong correlation linked TCR transcript counts in tumor regions to a T cell module score derived from matched bulk RNA-seq.

Judged by abundance, this clonotype is medium-sized (0.01 to 0.1%). Its antigen is not identified. Because this beta chain is a stray read in a library intended to capture alpha chains, its abundance should not be given much weight. With 2 bases clipped from V and 0 bases from J, the junction kept 16 bases outside the gene matches. The CDR3 contains 22 residues. In germline, CDR1 is LGHNA, CDR2 YNFKEQ. TCRdb reprocessed the 5' RACE reads with MiXCR, giving one entry per CDR3 protein. The sample lists approximately 3,000 distinct CDR3 sequences; roughly 6.7% were seen once. Study-wide results and limits: It was found that expanded intratumoral alpha and beta TCR counts tracked tumor mutation counts. Alpha chain coverage of tumor T cells was estimated at roughly 6.9%, and beta chain coverage at approximately 13%.

Time point defined: sample taken at primary tumor resection. Samples were donated by 72 untreated early-stage non-small cell lung cancer patients. Tumor, nontumor lung or frozen PBMC supplied whole RNA that was sequenced unsorted. The sample consisted of lung tumor tissue, taken at surgery. The sequence was obtained from a male donor with early-stage non-small cell lung cancer. V gene TRBV4-2 combines with J gene TRBJ2-7; TRBD2 matches at 16 bases. CDR3 region: CASSQRTPGLAGGITHSYEQYF. The DNA of the CDR3 is TGTGCCAGCAGCCAAAGGACCCCGGGACTAGCGGGAGGGATAACCCACTCCTACGAGCAGTACTTC.